This T cell receptor beta chain is from a study of blood T cell repertoires in COVID-19. V shed 8 bases, J shed 6 bases, and the junction held 5 bases outside the gene matches. Germline V gene sequence: CDR1 LGHNA, CDR2 YNFKEQ. This CDR3 spans 12 amino acids. Sequenced by immunoSEQ multiplex PCR; TCRdb stores in-frame clones only, minus some. The table records about 250,000 clones, around 89% of them present only once. The sequencing input was peripheral blood. This receptor was obtained from a woman aged 60-75 years with COVID-19, enrolled during active disease. The genes are TRBV4-2 and TRBJ2-3, with TRBD2 matching over 7 bases. DNA of the CDR3: TGTGCCAGCGCGGGGGTCGGCGATACGCAGTATTTT. Its protein is CASAGVGDTQYF.